This TCR beta chain is drawn from a study of cytomegalovirus exposure and HLA in healthy donors. This CDR3 has 13 residues. J was trimmed by 3 bases and V by 5 bases; bases with no gene match: 2. Germline V gene sequence: CDR1 SEHNR, CDR2 FQNEAQ (reference sequence). The PCR contained 60 Vbeta and 13 Jbeta primers. The method was immunoSEQ multiplex PCR; TCRdb's version includes in-frame clones alone and lacks a portion of them. The table records roughly 110,000 clones, roughly 75% of them present only once. Study results and caveats: Reports described diagnosis of cytomegalovirus status by the classifier as highly specific and sensitive. The majority of TCR sequences were rare, yet some public TCRs appeared in many donors. What a later analysis showed was that several of the most significant clusters appeared linked to common viral pathogens. Sequencing depth roughly uniform across donors was assumed in presence/absence analyses.

About this clone itself: Its antigen remains unidentified.

The chain has TRBV7-9 and TRBJ1-2; TRBD1 aligns across 8 bases. This TCR was sampled from a middle-aged man in good health and CMV-seronegative. Sequencing was carried out using PBMCs. The CDR3 region is CASSKTGDYGYTF. Written as DNA, the CDR3 is TGTGCCAGCAGCAAGACAGGGGACTATGGCTACACCTTC.